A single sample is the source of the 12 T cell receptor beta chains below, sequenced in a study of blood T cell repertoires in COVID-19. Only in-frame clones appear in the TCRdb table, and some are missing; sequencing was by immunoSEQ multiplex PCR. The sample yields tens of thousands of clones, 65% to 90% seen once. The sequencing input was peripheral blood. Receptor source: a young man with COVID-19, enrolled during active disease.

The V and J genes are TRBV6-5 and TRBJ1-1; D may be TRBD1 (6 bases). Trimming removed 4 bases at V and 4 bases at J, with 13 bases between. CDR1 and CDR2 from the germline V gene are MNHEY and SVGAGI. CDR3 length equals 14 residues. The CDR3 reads CASSSQGRGTEAFF. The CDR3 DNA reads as TGTGCCAGCAGTTCACAGGGACGGGGCACTGAAGCTTTCTTT.

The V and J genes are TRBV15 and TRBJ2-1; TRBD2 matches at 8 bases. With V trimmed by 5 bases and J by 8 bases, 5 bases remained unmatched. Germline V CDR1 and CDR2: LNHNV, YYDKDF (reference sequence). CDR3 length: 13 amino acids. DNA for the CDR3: TGTGCCACCAGCGCCGGACTAGCCGATGAGCAGTTCTTC. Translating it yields CATSAGLADEQFF.

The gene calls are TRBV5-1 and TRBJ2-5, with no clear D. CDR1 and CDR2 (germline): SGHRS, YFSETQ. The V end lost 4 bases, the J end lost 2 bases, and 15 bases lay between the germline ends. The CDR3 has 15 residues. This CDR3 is CASSADVSIQETQYF. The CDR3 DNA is TGCGCCAGCAGCGCGGATGTTAGCATACAAGAGACCCAGTACTTC.

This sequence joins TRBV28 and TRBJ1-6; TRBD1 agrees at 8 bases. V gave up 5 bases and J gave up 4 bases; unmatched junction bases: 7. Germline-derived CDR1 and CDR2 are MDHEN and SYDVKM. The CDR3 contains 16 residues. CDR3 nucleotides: TGTGCCAGCAGTCCAGCTGGACAGGGTTATAATTCACCCCTCCACTTT. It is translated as CASSPAGQGYNSPLHF.

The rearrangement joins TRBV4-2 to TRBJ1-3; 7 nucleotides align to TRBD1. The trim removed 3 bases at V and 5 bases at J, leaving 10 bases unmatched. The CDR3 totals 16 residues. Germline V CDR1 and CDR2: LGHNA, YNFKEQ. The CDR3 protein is CASSQPGTDLRNTIYF. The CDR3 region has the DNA TGTGCCAGCAGCCAGCCCGGGACAGACCTTAGAAACACCATATATTTT.

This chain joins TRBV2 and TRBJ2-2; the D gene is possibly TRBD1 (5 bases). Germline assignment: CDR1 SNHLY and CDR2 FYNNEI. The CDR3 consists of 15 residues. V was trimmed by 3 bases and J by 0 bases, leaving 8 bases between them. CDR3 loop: CASSDQGTNTGELFF. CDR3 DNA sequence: TGTGCCAGCAGTGATCAGGGCACGAACACCGGGGAGCTGTTTTTT. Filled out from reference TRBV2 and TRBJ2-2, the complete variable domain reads EPEVTQTPSHQVTQMGQEVILRCVPISNHLYFYWYRQILGQKVEFLVSFYNNEISEKSEIFDDQFSVERPDGSNFTLKIRSTKLEDSAMYFCASSDQGTNTGELFFGEGSRLTVL.

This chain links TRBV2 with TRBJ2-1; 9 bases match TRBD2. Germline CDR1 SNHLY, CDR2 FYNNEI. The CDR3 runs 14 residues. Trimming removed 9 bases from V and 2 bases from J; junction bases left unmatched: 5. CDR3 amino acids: CASEREVTYNEQFF. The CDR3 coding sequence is TGTGCCAGTGAGCGGGAGGTAACCTACAATGAGCAGTTCTTC.

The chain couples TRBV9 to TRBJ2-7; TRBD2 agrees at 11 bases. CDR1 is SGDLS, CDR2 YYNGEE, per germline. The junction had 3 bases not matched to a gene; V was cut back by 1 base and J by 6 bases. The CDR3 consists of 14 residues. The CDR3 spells CASSVSSGRSEQYF. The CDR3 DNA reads TGTGCCAGCAGCGTATCTAGCGGGAGGTCCGAGCAGTACTTC.

CDR3 in DNA: TGTGCCTGGAGCTGGCAGAAAGAGACCCAGTACTTC. It is translated as CAWSWQKETQYF. The chain combines TRBV30 with TRBJ2-5; the D is unclear. In germline, CDR1 is GTSNPN, CDR2 SVGIG (reference sequence). The length of the CDR3 is 12 residues. V gave up 3 bases and J gave up 3 bases, with 8 bases separating them.

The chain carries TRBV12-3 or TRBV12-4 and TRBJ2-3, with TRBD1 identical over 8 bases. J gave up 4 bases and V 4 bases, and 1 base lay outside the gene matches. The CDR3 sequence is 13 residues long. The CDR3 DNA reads TGTGCCAGCAGTTACAGGGGGTCAGATACGCAGTATTTT. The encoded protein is CASSYRGSDTQYF.

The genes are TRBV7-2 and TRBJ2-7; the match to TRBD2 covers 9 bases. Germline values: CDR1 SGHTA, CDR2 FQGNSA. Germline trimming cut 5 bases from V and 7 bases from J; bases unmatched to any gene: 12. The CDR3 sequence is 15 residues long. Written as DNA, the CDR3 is TGTGCCAGCAGCGTACCAGCGGGACTAGCTGATGAGCAGTACTTC. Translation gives CASSVPAGLADEQYF.

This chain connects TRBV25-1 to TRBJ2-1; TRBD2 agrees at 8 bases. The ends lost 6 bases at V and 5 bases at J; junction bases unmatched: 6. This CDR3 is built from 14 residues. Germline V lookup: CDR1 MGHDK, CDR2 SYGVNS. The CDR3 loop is CASSQSGRNNEQFF. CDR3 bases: TGTGCCAGCAGCCAAAGCGGGAGAAACAATGAGCAGTTCTTC.